This entry describes one T cell receptor (beta chain). This specimen belongs to a study of cytomegalovirus exposure and HLA in healthy donors. With 60 Vbeta and 13 Jbeta primers, the PCR was carried out. Sequenced by immunoSEQ multiplex PCR; TCRdb stores in-frame clones only, minus some. Of 130,000 or so clones listed, roughly 78% were seen once; the top ten hold roughly 5.5%. With V trimmed by 5 bases and J by 5 bases, 9 bases remained unmatched. Germline CDR1 SEHNR, CDR2 FQNEAQ (reference sequence). This CDR3 spans 15 amino acids. Sequencing input: PBMCs. The chain has TRBV7-9 and TRBJ2-7; 10 bases fit TRBD1. The source is a man between 25 and 39 years old in good health and CMV-seronegative. The CDR3 DNA sequence: TGTGCCAGCAGCCACACCCGGGACAGGGGCCACGAGCAGTACTTC. Protein sequence: CASSHTRDRGHEQYF.